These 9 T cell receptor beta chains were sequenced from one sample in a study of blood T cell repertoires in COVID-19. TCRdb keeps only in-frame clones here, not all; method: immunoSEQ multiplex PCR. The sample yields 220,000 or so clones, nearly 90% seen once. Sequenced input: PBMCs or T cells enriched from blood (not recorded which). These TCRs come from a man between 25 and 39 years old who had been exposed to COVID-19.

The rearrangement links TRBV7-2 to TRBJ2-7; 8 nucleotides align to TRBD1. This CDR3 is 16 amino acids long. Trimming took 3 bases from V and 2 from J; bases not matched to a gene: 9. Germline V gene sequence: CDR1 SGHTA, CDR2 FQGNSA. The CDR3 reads CASSFSRGRGPYEQYF. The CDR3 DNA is TGTGCCAGCAGCTTTAGTCGGGGCAGGGGGCCCTACGAGCAGTACTTC.

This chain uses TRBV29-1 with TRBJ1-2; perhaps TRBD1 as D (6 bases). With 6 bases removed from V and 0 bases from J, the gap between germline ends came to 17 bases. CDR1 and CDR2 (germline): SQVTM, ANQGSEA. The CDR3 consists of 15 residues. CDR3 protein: CSVPSPGTPNYGYTF. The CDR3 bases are TGCAGCGTGCCCTCTCCCGGGACACCTAACTATGGCTACACCTTC.

The CDR3 region has the DNA TGTGCCAGCAGGGGGGACATTGGGACCGGGGAGCTGTTTTTT. This encodes CASRGDIGTGELFF. V is TRBV2 and J is TRBJ2-2; possibly TRBD1 for D (6 bases). Looked up from germline, CDR1 is SNHLY and CDR2 is FYNNEI. Trimming left V 6 bases short and J 5 bases short, with 13 bases between. This CDR3 contains 14 residues.

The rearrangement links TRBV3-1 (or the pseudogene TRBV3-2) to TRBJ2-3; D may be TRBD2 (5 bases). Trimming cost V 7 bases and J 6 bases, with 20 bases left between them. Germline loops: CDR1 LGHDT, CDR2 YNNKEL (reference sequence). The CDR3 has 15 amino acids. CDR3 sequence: CASNRGGLGGDTQYF. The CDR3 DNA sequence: TGTGCCAGCAACCGCGGAGGTCTAGGCGGGGATACGCAGTATTTT.

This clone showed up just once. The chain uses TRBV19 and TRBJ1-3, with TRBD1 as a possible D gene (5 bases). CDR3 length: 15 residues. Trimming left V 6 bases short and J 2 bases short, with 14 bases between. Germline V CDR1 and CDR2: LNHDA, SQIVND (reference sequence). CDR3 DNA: TGTGCCAGTAGAGAATCAGGGCGCGCTGGAAACACCATATATTTT. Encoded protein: CASRESGRAGNTIYF.

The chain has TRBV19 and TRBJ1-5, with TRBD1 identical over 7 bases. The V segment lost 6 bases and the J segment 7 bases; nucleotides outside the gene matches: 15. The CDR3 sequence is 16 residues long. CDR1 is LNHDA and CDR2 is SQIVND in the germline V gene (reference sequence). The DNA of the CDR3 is TGTGCCAGTAGCACCCAGACAGGGTACGGCGGGCAGCCCCAGCATTTT. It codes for CASSTQTGYGGQPQHF.

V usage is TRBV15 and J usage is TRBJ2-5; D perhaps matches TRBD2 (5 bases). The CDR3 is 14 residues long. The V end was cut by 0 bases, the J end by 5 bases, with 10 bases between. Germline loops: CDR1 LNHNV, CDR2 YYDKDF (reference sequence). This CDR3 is CATSRDMGSETQYF. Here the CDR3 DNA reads TGTGCCACCAGCAGAGATATGGGGAGCGAGACCCAGTACTTC.

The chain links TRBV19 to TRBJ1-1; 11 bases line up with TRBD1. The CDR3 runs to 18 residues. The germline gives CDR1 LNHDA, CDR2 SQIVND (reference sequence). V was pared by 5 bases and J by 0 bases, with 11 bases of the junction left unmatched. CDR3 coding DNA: TGTGCCAGTAGTCCAGGGGACAGGGGGTACTTCATGAACACTGAAGCTTTCTTT. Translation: CASSPGDRGYFMNTEAFF.

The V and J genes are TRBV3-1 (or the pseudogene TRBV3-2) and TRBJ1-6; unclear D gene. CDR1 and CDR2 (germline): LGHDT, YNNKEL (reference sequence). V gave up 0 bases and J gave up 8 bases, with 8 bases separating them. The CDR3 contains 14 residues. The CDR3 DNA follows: TGTGCCAGCAGCCAAGAGGCGAGGTATTCACCCCTCCACTTT. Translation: CASSQEARYSPLHF.